The source of this TCR beta chain is a study of T cell repertoires in cytomegalovirus infection. Study observations and caveats: Adding up the frequency of public TCR beta families identified people who carried CMV plus the relevant HLA. HLA-C-restricted, CMV-specific TCR beta clonotypes were dominant ex vivo.

This clonotype occurred many times. Its target is unknown. J was trimmed by 7 bases and V by 1 base; bases with no gene match: 8. The germline gives CDR1 SGHTA, CDR2 FQGNSA. The CDR3 sequence is 15 residues long. TCRdb reanalysed the reads using MiXCR and keeps one entry per CDR3 protein. The profile covers roughly 320,000 distinct CDR3 sequences, with over 7.5% appearing a single time and about 4.5% taken by the ten largest. The receptor was derived from a human donor in good health (CMV status not recorded). Some clones in this sample may be carry-over from other donors' samples. The chain has TRBV7-2 and TRBJ2-3; 7 bases are shared with TRBD2. The material sequenced was PBMCs. CDR3 sequence (DNA): TGTGCCAGCAGCTTAGGGACTAGTGGTGGAAATACGCAGTATTTT. Protein product: CASSLGTSGGNTQYF. Together with reference TRBV7-2 and TRBJ2-3, the CDR3 gives the full variable domain: GAGVSQSPSNKVTEKGKDVELRCDPISGHTALYWYRQSLGQGLEFLIYFQGNSAPDKSGLPSDRFSAERTGGSVSTLTIQRTQQEDSAVYLCASSLGTSGGNTQYFGPGTRLTVL.